This is a list of T cell receptor beta chains from one sample in a study of cytomegalovirus exposure and HLA in healthy donors. Some clones are missing from TCRdb's copy, which holds only in-frame ones; the method was immunoSEQ multiplex PCR. This sample has 100,000 or so clones, with 75% found just once. Sequencing used PBMCs. The receptors come from a middle-aged man in good health and CMV-seronegative. The CDR3 runs from the conserved cysteine through the conserved F or W. D genes are given only for firm matches. Clone size appears in some rows only: once, few, many, or a class for an expanded clone.

CDR3	DNA	J	V	D	size
CASSEGLSNEQFF	TGTGCCAGTAGTGAGGGACTTTCGAATGAGCAGTTCTTC	TRBJ2-1	TRBV19	NA	once
CASSEMGAGGTDTQYF	TGTGCCAGCAGTGAAATGGGTGCGGGGGGCACAGATACGCAGTATTTT	TRBJ2-3	TRBV6-1	TRBD2	NA
CASNGGGLADTQYF	TGTGCCAGTAATGGGGGGGGCCTGGCAGATACGCAGTATTTT	TRBJ2-3	TRBV2	NA	NA
CASSLGGGRAYGYTF	TGTGCCAGCAGCTTAGGGGGGGGCAGGGCTTATGGCTACACCTTC	TRBJ1-2	TRBV7-2	NA	NA
CASSLQGANTGELFF	TGTGCCAGCAGCCTACAGGGGGCGAACACCGGGGAGCTGTTTTTT	TRBJ2-2	TRBV7-3	TRBD1	few
CASSRGLAGVRQETQYF	TGTGCCAGCAGCCGGGGACTAGCGGGAGTTCGCCAAGAGACCCAGTACTTC	TRBJ2-5	TRBV5-6	TRBD2	NA
CASSHRWGEYTGELFF	TGCGCCAGCAGCCATCGTTGGGGGGAATACACCGGGGAGCTGTTTTTT	TRBJ2-2	TRBV4-1	NA	NA
CASSIRTGVPYEQYF	TGTGCCAGTAGTATACGGACAGGGGTCCCCTACGAGCAGTACTTC	TRBJ2-7	TRBV19	TRBD1	NA
CASRVFRGQPQHF	TGTGCCAGCAGGGTATTCAGGGGTCAGCCCCAGCATTTT	TRBJ1-5	TRBV28	NA	NA
CATTGRNEQFF	TGTGCCACGACAGGGAGGAATGAGCAGTTCTTC	TRBJ2-1	TRBV7-9	NA	NA
CSVERGGGAEAFF	TGCAGCGTTGAAAGGGGTGGTGGGGCTGAAGCTTTCTTT	TRBJ1-1	TRBV29-1	NA	once
CSVAGDPDSGNTIYF	TGCAGCGTTGCCGGGGATCCGGACTCTGGAAACACCATATATTTT	TRBJ1-3	TRBV29-1	NA	once
CASSRDNPSYNEQFF	TGTGCCAGCTCACGGGACAACCCCTCCTACAATGAGCAGTTCTTC	TRBJ2-1	TRBV18	NA	once
CASSPRDRQPSGANVLTF	TGCGCCAGCAGCCCGCGGGACAGACAACCCTCTGGGGCCAACGTCCTGACTTTC	TRBJ2-6	TRBV5-1	NA	NA
CASVAGGGTDTQYF	TGTGCCAGCGTAGCGGGAGGGGGCACAGATACGCAGTATTTT	TRBJ2-3	TRBV19	TRBD2	NA
CSSSGRDRGRAGNTIYF	TGTTCCAGCAGCGGCCGAGACAGGGGGCGTGCTGGAAACACCATATATTTT	TRBJ1-3	TRBV7-9	TRBD1	NA
CASSDPGFGYTF	TGTGCCAGCAGCGACCCGGGGTTCGGCTACACCTTC	TRBJ1-2	TRBV7-9	NA	NA
CASNSGGRNYGYTF	TGTGCCAGCAATTCAGGAGGCAGAAACTATGGCTACACCTTC	TRBJ1-2	TRBV28	NA	NA
CASSLVPGTLEQYF	TGTGCCAGCAGCTTAGTCCCCGGGACATTAGAGCAGTACTTC	TRBJ2-7	TRBV7-9	NA	NA
CASKLGIGTGVGEAFF	TGTGCCAGCAAATTAGGGATTGGGACAGGGGTGGGTGAAGCTTTCTTT	TRBJ1-1	TRBV6-6	TRBD1	NA
CASSPGTGGETQYF	TGTGCCAGCAGCCCTGGGACAGGCGGAGAGACCCAGTACTTC	TRBJ2-5	TRBV7-7	TRBD1	NA
CASSFPSTANTEAFF	TGTGCCAGCAGTTTTCCCTCGACAGCGAACACTGAAGCTTTCTTT	TRBJ1-1	TRBV28	NA	few
CATLGQGNSYEQYF	TGTGCCACCCTCGGACAGGGTAACTCCTACGAGCAGTACTTC	TRBJ2-7	TRBV6-6	TRBD1	NA
CASSQGADTQYF	TGCGCCAGCAGCCAAGGGGCGGATACGCAGTATTTT	TRBJ2-3	TRBV4-1	NA	NA
CASSTFRDSKETQYF	TGTGCCAGTAGTACGTTTCGGGACTCCAAAGAGACCCAGTACTTC	TRBJ2-5	TRBV19	NA	NA
CASSPTGGGQPQHF	TGTGCCAGCAGCCCGACGGGGGGGGGTCAGCCCCAGCATTTT	TRBJ1-5	TRBV7-9	NA	few
CASSIGRIRGTVNSPLHF	TGTGCCAGTAGTATTGGGCGGATAAGGGGGACAGTAAATTCACCCCTCCACTTT	TRBJ1-6	TRBV19	TRBD1	NA
CSSSRVITEAFF	TGTTCCAGTAGTCGGGTGATAACTGAAGCTTTCTTT	TRBJ1-1	TRBV7-9	NA	NA
CASSEASRAEAFF	TGTGCCAGCAGTGAAGCTTCCAGGGCTGAAGCTTTCTTT	TRBJ1-1	TRBV6-1	NA	NA
CASRFADYGYTF	TGTGCCAGCAGGTTTGCGGATTATGGCTACACCTTC	TRBJ1-2	TRBV28	NA	NA
CASSGTGPSSGNTIYF	TGTGCCAGCAGTGGTACAGGGCCGAGCTCTGGAAACACCATATATTTT	TRBJ1-3	TRBV6-1	NA	NA
CASSVSVGPYEQYF	TGTGCCAGCAGCGTCTCAGTGGGCCCCTACGAGCAGTACTTC	TRBJ2-7	TRBV9	NA	few
CSVLPWAYNEQFF	TGCAGCGTCCTGCCGTGGGCTTACAATGAGCAGTTCTTC	TRBJ2-1	TRBV29-1	NA	NA
CASSFGTGVVNTIYF	TGTGCCAGCAGCTTCGGGACAGGGGTAGTCAACACCATATATTTT	TRBJ1-3	TRBV11-2	TRBD1	NA
CASSPQGVWDYGYTF	TGTGCCAGCAGCCCCCAGGGGGTATGGGACTATGGCTACACCTTC	TRBJ1-2	TRBV7-6	TRBD1	few
CASSSGQINQPQHF	TGTGCCAGCAGCTCGGGACAGATCAATCAGCCCCAGCATTTT	TRBJ1-5	TRBV6-5	TRBD1	once
CAWRLAGPYEQYF	TGTGCCTGGAGGCTAGCGGGTCCCTACGAGCAGTACTTC	TRBJ2-7	TRBV30	TRBD2	NA
CASSSQGALWGEILTF	TGTGCCAGCAGTTCCCAGGGGGCTCTCTGGGGCGAAATCCTGACTTTC	TRBJ2-6	TRBV28	TRBD1	NA
CACTGTHQTEQYF	TGTGCCTGTACCGGGACACATCAAACCGAGCAGTACTTC	TRBJ2-7	TRBV6-6	NA	once
CSSSPDQGGWNTEAFF	TGTTCCAGCAGCCCCGACCAGGGGGGATGGAACACTGAAGCTTTCTTT	TRBJ1-1	TRBV7-9	TRBD1	few
CACKGLAGLIAILF	TGTGCCTGCAAGGGACTAGCGGGTCTCATCGCGATACTCTTC	TRBJ2-1	TRBV30	TRBD2	NA
CASSLPGTTYEQYF	TGTGCCAGCAGTTTACCCGGGACAACCTACGAGCAGTACTTC	TRBJ2-7	TRBV27	NA	NA
CASSERGNTEAFF	TGTGCCAGCAGTGAAAGGGGGAACACTGAAGCTTTCTTT	TRBJ1-1	TRBV25-1	NA	NA
CASSFDSLNNEQFF	TGTGCCAGCAGTTTTGACAGCCTTAACAATGAGCAGTTCTTC	TRBJ2-1	TRBV27	NA	NA